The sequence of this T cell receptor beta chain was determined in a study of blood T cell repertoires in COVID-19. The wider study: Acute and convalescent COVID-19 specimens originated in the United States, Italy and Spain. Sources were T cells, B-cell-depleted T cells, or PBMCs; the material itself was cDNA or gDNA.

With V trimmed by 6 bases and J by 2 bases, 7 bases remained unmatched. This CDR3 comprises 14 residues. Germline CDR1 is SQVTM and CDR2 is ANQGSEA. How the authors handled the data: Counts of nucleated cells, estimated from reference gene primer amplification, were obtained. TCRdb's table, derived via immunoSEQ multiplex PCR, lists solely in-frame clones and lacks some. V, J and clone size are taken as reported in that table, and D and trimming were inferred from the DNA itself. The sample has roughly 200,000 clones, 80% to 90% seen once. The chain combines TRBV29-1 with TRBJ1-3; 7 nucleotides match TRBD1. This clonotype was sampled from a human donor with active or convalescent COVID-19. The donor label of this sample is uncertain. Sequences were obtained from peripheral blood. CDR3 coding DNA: TGCAGCGTAGTCACCGGGACAGCTGGAAACACCATATATTTT. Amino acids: CSVVTGTAGNTIYF.